The text below deals with one T cell receptor beta chain. This sample was included in a study of blood T cells in healthy people across ages. About the research overall: In model experiments, template switching was able to capture about one barcoded beta molecule for every two T cells that were present.

It was with a sample-barcoded 5' primer and a J-beta primer mix that a second PCR of roughly 7 to 12 cycles was run. TCRdb independently ran MiXCR on the 5' RACE reads; one entry per CDR3 protein. The data hold 650,000 to 900,000 distinct CDR3 sequences, with around 62% observed a single time. The sample comprised blood. The clonotype originates from a man between 25 and 39 years old in good health.

The CDR3: CASSEWGIPRDGYTF. CDR3 coding DNA: TGTGCCAGCAGTGAATGGGGTATCCCCAGGGATGGCTACACCTTC. The chain is built from TRBV6-1 and TRBJ1-2; possible D gene TRBD1, 5 bases. The V end lost 2 bases, the J end lost 6 bases, and 16 bases lay between the germline ends. This CDR3 has 15 residues. Germline CDR1 MNHNS, CDR2 SASEGT.